A single sample is the source of the 8 T cell receptor beta chains below, sequenced in a study of T cells in women clearing cervical HPV infection. TCRdb's copy holds only in-frame clones and misses some; the assay was immunoSEQ multiplex PCR. Its table lists around 21,000 clones. The specimen was blood buffy coat. These receptors were taken from a woman aged 18 to 69 with a cervical HPV16 infection that either progressed to CIN3+ or cleared (not recorded which).

Concerning this clone itself: The CDR3 end is not reached by the read, which stops 3 residues before it; the germline J gene fills it in. The chain employs TRBV6-2 or TRBV6-3 and TRBJ1-5; 10 nucleotides match TRBD1. Germline V gene data show CDR1 as MNHEY and CDR2 as SVGEGT. The junction had 5 bases not matched to a gene; V was cut back by 0 bases and J by 6 bases. CDR3 length equals 16 residues. This CDR3 reads CASSYSSGQGSQPQHF. The DNA read from the CDR3 is TGTGCCAGCAGTTACTCCTCGGGACAGGGGAGTCAGCCC.

With respect to this clone: The read terminates 3 residues before the CDR3 end, so the remaining end is supplied by the germline J gene. The chain is built from TRBV18 and TRBJ2-4, with 9 bases fitting TRBD1. The CDR3 is 15 residues long. The ends lost 3 bases at V and 7 bases at J; junction bases unmatched: 7. From germline, CDR1 is KGHSH and CDR2 LQKENI. This CDR3 reads CASSPIRDRANIQYF. CDR3 bases read: TGTGCCAGCTCACCGATCCGGGACAGGGCGAACATT.

Points on this clone: The CDR3 end falls 3 residues outside the read, so it is completed with the germline J gene. V usage is TRBV19 and J usage is TRBJ2-7, with 7 bases fitting TRBD1. Germline CDR1 is LNHDA and CDR2 is SQIVND (reference sequence). The length of the CDR3 is 14 residues. V shed 7 bases, J shed 2 bases, and the junction held 8 bases outside the gene matches. The CDR3 DNA, read in part, is TGTGCCAGTAAACCGGGACAGACAACCTACGAG. It yields the protein CASKPGQTTYE. The CDR3, in full, reads CASKPGQTTYEQYF.

Note on this clone: From the germline J gene comes the end of the CDR3, since the read stops 3 residues before it. J is TRBJ1-4 and V is TRBV20-1, with D hard to call. CDR3 length: 10 residues. Germline V lookup: CDR1 DFQATT, CDR2 SNEGSKA (reference sequence). Partial CDR3 DNA: TGCAGTGCTGGCCATTCACCA. Residues: CSAGHSP. The entire CDR3 sequence reads CSAGHSPLFF.

Turning to this clone: The CDR3 extends 3 residues past the end of the read, so its final part is completed from the germline J gene. V is TRBV5-1 and J is TRBJ1-2, with TRBD1 identical over 8 bases. The V gene's germline CDR1 is SGHRS and CDR2 YFSETQ. The CDR3 spans 14 residues. CDR3 bases read: TGCGCCAGCAGCTTGGCCGGGACAGGCGGGGGC. Translating gives CASSLAGTGGG. The whole CDR3 protein reads CASSLAGTGGGYTF.

In regard to this clone: The read finishes 3 residues shy of the CDR3 end, and the germline J gene is used to complete it. The chain carries TRBV20-1 and TRBJ2-5, with a tentative D call TRBD2 (6 bases). CDR1 DFQATT and CDR2 SNEGSKA come from the germline V gene (reference sequence). Trimming shortened V by 2 bases and J by 1 base, and 11 bases separated the two germline ends. The CDR3 is 14 amino acids. The CDR3 spells CSARRSGFQETQYF. The part of the CDR3 DNA that was read is TGCAGTGCTAGACGTAGCGGCTTCCAAGAGACC.

Comment on this clone: Read coverage stops 3 residues before the CDR3 terminus; the germline J gene supplies the remainder. The chain recombines TRBV6-2 or TRBV6-3 with TRBJ1-2; D gene uncertain. Germline-derived CDR1 and CDR2 are MNHEY and SVGEGT. The CDR3 is 14 amino acids. CDR3 sequence: CASSLGGYSYDYTF. CDR3 DNA, as far as it was read: TGTGCCAGCAGCCTAGGCGGATACTCCTACGAC.

Concerning this clone: The observed sequence ends 3 residues before the CDR3 terminus, with the missing tail filled in from the germline J gene. The V gene is TRBV19, the J gene TRBJ2-1, with 9 bases fitting TRBD2. This CDR3 has 17 amino acids. In germline, CDR1 is LNHDA, CDR2 SQIVND (reference sequence). V shed 3 bases, J shed 1 base, and the junction held 7 bases outside the gene matches. CDR3 bases read: TGTGCCAGTAGTATCGTTAGCGGGAGTGGGTCCTACAATGAG. It yields the protein CASSIVSGSGSYNE. The whole CDR3 sequence is CASSIVSGSGSYNEQFF.